This T cell receptor (beta chain) was observed in a study of blood T cells in healthy people across ages. Study outcomes and limitations: Among long-lived donors, naive CD4+ cells were more numerous and diversity higher than in aged donors. Estimates drawn from one million T cells were deemed to understate diversity.

It was with a sample-barcoded 5' primer and a J-beta primer mix that a second PCR of about 6 to 12 cycles was run. Template switching added a 12-random-nucleotide identifier to every cDNA molecule. TCRdb re-derived calls from the 5' RACE reads in MiXCR, one entry per CDR3 protein. The repertoire holds under 2 million distinct CDR3 sequences, with about 31% as singletons. Donors ranged from about 6 to 90 years old and were healthy Caucasians in Russia. CDR1 ENHRY and CDR2 SYGVKD come from the germline V gene. There are 15 residues in the CDR3. Trimming took 10 bases from V and 5 from J, leaving 24 bases between them. This clonotype was picked up a small number of times. Its specificity is unknown.

V and J are TRBV10-3 and TRBJ2-7; D gene unclear. This receptor was obtained from a woman aged 30 to 39 in good health. The specimen sequenced was blood. The CDR3 sequence is CAKLTWTDLIHEQYF. The CDR3 bases are TGTGCCAAACTAACTTGGACGGACCTCATCCACGAGCAGTACTTC.